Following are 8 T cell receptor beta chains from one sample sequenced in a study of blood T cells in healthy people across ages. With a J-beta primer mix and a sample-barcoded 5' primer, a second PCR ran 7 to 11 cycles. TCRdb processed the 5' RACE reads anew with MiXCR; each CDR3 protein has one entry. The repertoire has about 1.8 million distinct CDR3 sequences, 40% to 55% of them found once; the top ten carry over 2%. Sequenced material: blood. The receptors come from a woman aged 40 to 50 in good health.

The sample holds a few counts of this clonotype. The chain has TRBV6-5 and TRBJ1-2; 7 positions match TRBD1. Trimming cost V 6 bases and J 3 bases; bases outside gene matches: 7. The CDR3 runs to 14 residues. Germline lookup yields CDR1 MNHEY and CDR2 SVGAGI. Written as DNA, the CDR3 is TGTGCCAGCAGATTACCGGGACAGCACTATGGCTACACCTTC. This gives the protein CASRLPGQHYGYTF.

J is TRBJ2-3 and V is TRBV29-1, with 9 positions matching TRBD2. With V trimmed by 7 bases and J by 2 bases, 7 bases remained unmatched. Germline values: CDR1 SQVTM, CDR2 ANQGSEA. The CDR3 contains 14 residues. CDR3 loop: CSGTLAGHTDTQYF. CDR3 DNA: TGCAGCGGGACCCTAGCGGGGCACACAGATACGCAGTATTTT.

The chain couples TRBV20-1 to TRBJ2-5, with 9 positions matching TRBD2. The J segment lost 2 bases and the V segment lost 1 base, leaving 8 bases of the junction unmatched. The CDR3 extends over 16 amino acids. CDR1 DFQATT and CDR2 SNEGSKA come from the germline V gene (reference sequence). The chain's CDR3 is CSARGLSGGLQETQYF. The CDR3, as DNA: TGCAGTGCTAGAGGGCTTAGCGGGGGCCTTCAAGAGACCCAGTACTTC.

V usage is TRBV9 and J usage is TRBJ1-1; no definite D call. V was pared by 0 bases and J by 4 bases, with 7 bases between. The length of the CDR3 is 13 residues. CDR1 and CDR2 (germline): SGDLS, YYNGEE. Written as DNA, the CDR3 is TGTGCCAGCAGCGTAGGGGTTAGCACTGAAGCTTTCTTT. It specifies CASSVGVSTEAFF.

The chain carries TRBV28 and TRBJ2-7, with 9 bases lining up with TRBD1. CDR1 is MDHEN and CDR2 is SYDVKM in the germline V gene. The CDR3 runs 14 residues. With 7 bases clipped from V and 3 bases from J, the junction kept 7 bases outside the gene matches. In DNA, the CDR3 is TGTGCCAGCACCCGGACAGGGGAATTCTACGAGCAGTACTTC. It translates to CASTRTGEFYEQYF.

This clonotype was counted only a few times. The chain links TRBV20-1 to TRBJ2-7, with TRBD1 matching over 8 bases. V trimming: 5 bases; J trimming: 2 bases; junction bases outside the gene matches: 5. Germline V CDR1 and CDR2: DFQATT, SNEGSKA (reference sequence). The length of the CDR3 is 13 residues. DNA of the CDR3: TGCAGTGCTGAGGGACAGGCGGCCTACGAGCAGTACTTC. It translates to CSAEGQAAYEQYF.

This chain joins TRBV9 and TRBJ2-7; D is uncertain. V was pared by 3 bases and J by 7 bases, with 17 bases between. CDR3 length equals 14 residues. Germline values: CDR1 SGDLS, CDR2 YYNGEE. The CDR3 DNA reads TGTGCCAGCAGCGCTTTAACAGAGAACAATGAGCAGTACTTC. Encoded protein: CASSALTENNEQYF.

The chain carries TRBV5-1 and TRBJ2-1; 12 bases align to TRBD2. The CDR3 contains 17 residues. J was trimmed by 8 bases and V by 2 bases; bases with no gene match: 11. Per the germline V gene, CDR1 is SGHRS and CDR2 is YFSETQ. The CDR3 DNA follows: TGCGCCAGCAGCTTCGATGCTAGCGGGGGGGAAGTGTATGAGCAGTTCTTC. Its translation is CASSFDASGGEVYEQFF.